The rows below give T cell receptor beta chains drawn from one sample of a study of blood T cell repertoires in COVID-19. TCRdb's table, derived via immunoSEQ multiplex PCR, lists solely in-frame clones and lacks some. The sample lists over 200,000 clones, about 89% occurring once. Sequencing used peripheral blood. These TCRs come from a woman aged 40 to 50 with acute or convalescent COVID-19. CDR3s include the opening cysteine and the closing phenylalanine or tryptophan. A D gene is named only where the DNA matches it firmly. For some rows the clone size is stated as once, few or many, or as a class when expanded; others skip it.

>few|12|NA|TRBV25-1|TRBJ1-2
CASGGGDYGYTF
TGTGCCAGTGGGGGGGGAGATTATGGCTACACCTTC
>NA|15|NA|TRBV7-9|TRBJ1-5
CASSLGSTGNQPQHF
TGTGCCAGCAGCTTAGGTTCCACAGGCAATCAGCCCCAGCATTTT
>NA|13|NA|TRBV7-9|TRBJ1-3
CASTRDNENTIYF
TGTGCCAGCACTCGCGACAATGAAAACACCATATATTTT
>NA|16|TRBD1|TRBV24-1|TRBJ1-5
CATSDSGQGARQPQHF
TGTGCCACCAGTGACTCGGGTCAGGGGGCCAGGCAGCCCCAGCATTTT
>NA|15|NA|TRBV18|TRBJ1-4
CASSPRVTTNEKLFF
TGTGCCAGCTCACCGCGGGTAACAACTAATGAAAAACTGTTTTTT
>NA|15|TRBD1|TRBV6-5|TRBJ1-4
CASKFGGQGGEKLFF
TGTGCCAGCAAATTCGGCGGACAGGGTGGTGAAAAACTGTTTTTT
>NA|18|NA|TRBV5-5|TRBJ1-2
CASTPQGRGSLLDYGYTF
TGTGCCAGCACCCCACAAGGCAGGGGTTCCCTATTGGACTATGGCTACACCTTC
>NA|19|NA|TRBV30|TRBJ2-1
CAWSLGGIWPLSSYNEQFF
TGTGCCTGGAGTCTCGGCGGGATATGGCCCTTGAGCTCCTACAATGAGCAGTTCTTC
>NA|12|NA|TRBV7-7|TRBJ2-5
CASSPSPETQYF
TGTGCCAGCAGCCCCTCCCCCGAGACCCAGTACTTC
>NA|15|NA|TRBV4-1|TRBJ1-5
CASSHDRSSNQPQHF
TGCGCCAGCAGCCATGACAGGAGTAGCAATCAGCCCCAGCATTTT
>NA|16|TRBD1|TRBV3-1/TRBV3-2|TRBJ1-2
CASSQGEQGAYYGYTF
TGTGCCAGCAGCCAAGGGGAACAGGGGGCGTACTATGGCTACACCTTC
>NA|15|NA|TRBV2|TRBJ2-5
CASSEAGIELETQYF
TGTGCCAGCAGTGAGGCGGGGATTGAGTTAGAGACCCAGTACTTC
>NA|15|NA|TRBV7-9|TRBJ2-2
CASSPRAGNTGELFF
TGTGCCAGCAGCCCGCGAGCAGGGAACACCGGGGAGCTGTTTTTT
>NA|15|NA|TRBV12-5|TRBJ1-3
CASGLGGGPGNTIYF
TGTGCTAGTGGTTTGGGTGGAGGGCCTGGAAACACCATATATTTT
>NA|13|NA|TRBV2|TRBJ2-2
CASSERFTGELFF
TGTGCCAGCAGTGAGAGATTCACCGGGGAGCTGTTTTTT
>NA|16|TRBD1|TRBV6-4|TRBJ1-2
CASGGRYPTEVNGYTF
TGTGCCTCAGGGGGTCGATATCCCACGGAGGTAAATGGCTACACCTTC
>NA|17|NA|TRBV12-5|TRBJ1-5
CASGPPGTRPGGQPQHF
TGTGCTAGTGGACCGCCCGGGACCCGACCGGGGGGTCAGCCCCAGCATTTT
>once|13|NA|TRBV30|TRBJ1-1
CAWRLAGSTEAFF
TGTGCCTGGAGACTGGCTGGGAGCACTGAAGCTTTCTTT
>NA|12|NA|TRBV7-9|TRBJ1-2
CASSLGTVGYTF
TGTGCCAGCAGCTTAGGGACAGTGGGCTACACCTTC
>NA|16|TRBD1|TRBV7-2|TRBJ1-1
CASNPTGGSMNTEAFF
TGTGCCAGCAACCCAACAGGGGGTTCCATGAACACTGAAGCTTTCTTT
>NA|17|NA|TRBV18|TRBJ1-6
CASSPRAGTIGDSPLHF
TGTGCCAGCTCACCACGGGCAGGTACCATCGGGGATTCACCCCTCCACTTT
>NA|15|NA|TRBV6-1|TRBJ1-2
CASSEQSGANYGYTF
TGTGCCAGCAGTGAACAGTCCGGGGCTAACTATGGCTACACCTTC
>once|14|NA|TRBV19|TRBJ2-1
CASNSDASGDEQFF
TGTGCCAGCAATTCAGACGCTTCAGGCGATGAGCAGTTCTTC
>NA|16|NA|TRBV4-1|TRBJ2-5
CASSQVGEGYQETQYF
TGCGCCAGCAGTCAGGTCGGTGAAGGATATCAAGAGACCCAGTACTTC
>once|15|NA|TRBV27|TRBJ1-1
CASSWDPSGLTEAFF
TGTGCCAGCAGTTGGGACCCCAGCGGGTTGACTGAAGCTTTCTTT
>many|16|NA|TRBV21-1|TRBJ2-2
CASSKEQAAWGGELFF
TGTGCCAGCAGCAAAGAACAGGCGGCCTGGGGAGGGGAGCTGTTTTTT
>NA|12|TRBD1|TRBV24-1|TRBJ1-2
CATSETGHGYTF
TGTGCCACCAGTGAGACAGGGCATGGCTACACCTTC
>NA|14|TRBD1|TRBV7-2|TRBJ1-1
CASSSTGGWTEAFF
TGTGCCAGCAGCTCGACAGGGGGCTGGACTGAAGCTTTCTTT
>NA|14|NA|TRBV5-1|TRBJ1-1
CASSIPLSLLEAFF
TGCGCCAGCAGCATACCGTTAAGCCTGCTTGAAGCTTTCTTT
>NA|15|TRBD1|TRBV4-1|TRBJ1-2
CASRDWTGRGYGYTF
TGCGCCAGCAGAGATTGGACAGGGCGAGGCTATGGCTACACCTTC
>NA|14|TRBD1|TRBV9|TRBJ1-1
CASSVEQGDTEAFF
TGTGCCAGCAGCGTAGAACAGGGGGACACTGAAGCTTTCTTT
>NA|16|NA|TRBV2|TRBJ2-2
CASSVGRASNTGELFF
TGTGCCAGCTCCGTCGGGCGGGCCTCGAACACCGGGGAGCTGTTTTTT
>NA|14|NA|TRBV30|TRBJ1-3
CAWRNDRTGNTIYF
TGTGCCTGGAGGAATGACAGGACTGGAAACACCATATATTTT
>once|16|TRBD2|TRBV6-2/TRBV6-3|TRBJ2-3
CASSLASGGATDTQYF
TGTGCCAGCAGTTTGGCTAGCGGGGGGGCCACAGATACGCAGTATTTT
>NA|15|TRBD1|TRBV7-9|TRBJ2-5
CASSEGQGLSETQYF
TGTGCCAGCAGCGAGGGACAGGGCTTATCAGAGACCCAGTACTTC
>NA|14|NA|TRBV19|TRBJ1-5
CASSTGHSNQPQHF
TGTGCCAGTAGTACGGGACATAGCAATCAGCCCCAGCATTTT
>NA|15|TRBD1|TRBV24-1|TRBJ1-5
CATSGPGQGNQPQHF
TGTGCCACCAGTGGCCCGGGACAGGGGAATCAGCCCCAGCATTTT
>NA|15|NA|TRBV3-1/TRBV3-2|TRBJ2-3
CASSQGSVRRDTQYF
TGTGCCAGCAGCCAAGGGAGTGTGAGGAGAGATACGCAGTATTTT
>NA|15|NA|TRBV2|TRBJ2-5
CASSEEGRFQETQYF
TGTGCCAGCAGTGAGGAGGGGCGATTCCAAGAGACCCAGTACTTC
>NA|13|TRBD1|TRBV12-3/TRBV12-4|TRBJ1-2
CASSPRTGDGYTF
TGTGCCAGCAGTCCGCGGACAGGGGATGGCTACACCTTC
>NA|18|TRBD1|TRBV18|TRBJ1-1
CASSLSGTGGSMNTEAFF
TGTGCCAGCTCACTGTCCGGGACAGGGGGTTCGATGAACACTGAAGCTTTCTTT
>NA|14|NA|TRBV14|TRBJ2-2
CASSATTNTGELFF
TGTGCCAGCAGCGCGACTACGAACACCGGGGAGCTGTTTTTT
>NA|16|NA|TRBV19|TRBJ1-6
CASSIPTAGAGSPLHF
TGTGCCAGTAGTATACCCACCGCAGGGGCAGGGTCACCCCTCCACTTT
>NA|16|NA|TRBV7-2|TRBJ1-2
CASSSRNSRTNYGYTF
TGTGCCAGCAGCTCACGTAACAGCAGAACTAACTATGGCTACACCTTC
>NA|14|NA|TRBV2|TRBJ2-1
CASSLNRAQGEQFF
TGTGCCAGCTCCCTAAACAGGGCCCAGGGTGAGCAGTTCTTC
>NA|15|TRBD2|TRBV7-3|TRBJ2-1
CASSPSGGPYNEQFF
TGTGCCAGCAGCCCTAGCGGGGGGCCGTACAATGAGCAGTTCTTC
>few|16|TRBD1|TRBV12-5|TRBJ1-1
CASGLSTGDSHTEAFF
TGTGCTAGTGGTTTGTCTACCGGGGACAGCCACACTGAAGCTTTCTTT
>NA|15|NA|TRBV21-1|TRBJ2-5
CASSKRTGAGETQYF
TGTGCCAGCAGCAAACGAACAGGGGCGGGGGAGACCCAGTACTTC
>NA|14|TRBD2|TRBV13|TRBJ2-3
CASSFSGGSDTQYF
TGTGCCAGCAGCTTCAGCGGGGGCTCAGATACGCAGTATTTT
>NA|15|TRBD1|TRBV6-6|TRBJ1-6
CASSNPGQGISPLHF
TGTGCCAGCAGTAACCCGGGACAGGGTATATCACCCCTCCACTTT
>NA|15|TRBD1|TRBV7-2|TRBJ2-2
CASRRGDRVTGELFF
TGTGCCAGCAGAAGGGGGGACAGGGTCACCGGGGAGCTGTTTTTT
>NA|15|TRBD1|TRBV4-2|TRBJ1-2
CASSQDRQGRSGYTF
TGTGCCAGCAGCCAAGATAGACAGGGAAGGAGTGGCTACACCTTC